These T cell receptor beta chains were read from a single sample in a study of cytomegalovirus exposure and HLA in healthy donors. The method was immunoSEQ multiplex PCR; TCRdb's version includes in-frame clones alone and lacks a portion of them. The table has under 350,000 clones, 65% to 90% seen once; the top ten hold roughly 1%. The sequenced sample was PBMCs. These receptors all come from a young woman in good health and CMV-seronegative. The CDR3 runs from the conserved cysteine through the conserved F or W. The D gene is left open where the match is weak. Some rows have no size entry. The others give once, few or many, or a class for an expanded clone.

J gene	V gene	D gene	clone size	CDR3 protein	CDR3 DNA
TRBJ1-2	TRBV19	NA	NA	CASSIVRDSGYGYTF	TGTGCCAGTAGTATAGTACGCGATTCGGGCTATGGCTACACCTTC
TRBJ2-3	TRBV5-4	TRBD2	NA	CASSLGLADSTDTQYF	TGTGCCAGCAGCTTGGGACTAGCGGACAGCACAGATACGCAGTATTTT
TRBJ2-5	TRBV29-1	NA	NA	CSVECLKTAQETQYF	TGCAGCGTTGAATGCCTCAAGACAGCCCAAGAGACCCAGTACTTC
TRBJ2-3	TRBV7-6	NA	NA	CASSLGLGSTDTQYF	TGTGCCAGCAGCTTAGGACTAGGTAGCACAGATACGCAGTATTTT
TRBJ2-7	TRBV6-1	NA	few	CASTSTGPYEQYF	TGTGCCAGCACCTCGACAGGACCCTACGAGCAGTACTTC
TRBJ1-2	TRBV12-5	NA	once	CASGLVLRDYGYTF	TGTGCTAGTGGTTTGGTACTGAGAGACTATGGCTACACCTTC
TRBJ1-2	TRBV5-4	TRBD1	NA	CASSWTGTNYGYTF	TGTGCCAGCAGCTGGACAGGGACTAACTATGGCTACACCTTC
TRBJ1-4	TRBV27	NA	NA	CASSLEAGRTNEKLFF	TGTGCCAGCAGTTTAGAGGCAGGGCGCACTAATGAAAAACTGTTTTTT
TRBJ1-5	TRBV27	NA	NA	CASRAGPGSNQPQHF	TGTGCCAGCAGGGCGGGACCGGGCAGCAATCAGCCCCAGCATTTT
TRBJ2-1	TRBV6-6	NA	NA	CAVERRAIEYNEQFF	TGTGCCGTCGAAAGGAGGGCCATCGAGTACAATGAGCAGTTCTTC
TRBJ2-7	TRBV14	NA	NA	CASSQEPLAPSYEQYF	TGTGCCAGCAGCCAAGAGCCCCTAGCGCCTTCCTACGAGCAGTACTTC
TRBJ1-2	TRBV5-1	TRBD1	NA	CASSGTGGISYGYTF	TGCGCCAGCAGCGGAACAGGGGGCATAAGCTATGGCTACACCTTC
TRBJ2-1	TRBV25-1	TRBD1	NA	CASSETDRVYNEQFF	TGTGCCAGCAGTGAAACGGACAGGGTCTACAATGAGCAGTTCTTC
TRBJ2-7	TRBV7-6	TRBD1	once	CASSLVPGQYYEQYF	TGTGCCAGCAGCTTAGTTCCGGGACAGTACTACGAGCAGTACTTC
TRBJ2-5	TRBV4-1	TRBD2	NA	CASSFLLAGGQETQYF	TGCGCCAGCAGCTTCCTACTAGCGGGGGGCCAAGAGACCCAGTACTTC
TRBJ1-5	TRBV5-6	NA	NA	CASSLQGQPQHF	TGTGCCAGCAGCCTGCAGGGACAGCCCCAGCATTTT
TRBJ2-5	TRBV30	TRBD2	NA	CAWMTSSETQYF	TGTGCCTGGATGACTAGCTCGGAGACCCAGTACTTC
TRBJ2-5	TRBV9	TRBD1	once	CASSSGQLETQYF	TGTGCCAGCAGCTCGGGACAGCTGGAGACCCAGTACTTC
TRBJ1-2	TRBV19	NA	NA	CASSIGERGNTYGYTF	TGTGCCAGTAGTATAGGAGAACGAGGGAATACCTATGGCTACACCTTC
TRBJ2-1	TRBV4-1	NA	once	CASSQPLDEQFF	TGCGCCAGCAGCCAACCTCTTGATGAGCAGTTCTTC
TRBJ1-2	TRBV5-4	NA	NA	CASSLGRDGSTTGGYTF	TGTGCCAGCAGCTTGGGGAGGGACGGATCCACTACGGGTGGCTACACCTTC
TRBJ1-5	TRBV6-1	TRBD1	NA	CASSGTGGNQPQHF	TGTGCCAGCAGTGGGACAGGGGGCAATCAGCCCCAGCATTTT
TRBJ2-1	TRBV19	NA	NA	CASSIGRGGSYNEQFF	TGTGCCAGTAGTATTGGACGAGGGGGCTCCTACAATGAGCAGTTCTTC
TRBJ1-5	TRBV15	TRBD1	NA	CATSGGDRSNQPQHF	TGTGCCACCAGCGGTGGGGACAGGAGCAATCAGCCCCAGCATTTT
TRBJ2-1	TRBV5-4	NA	NA	CASWWGRGNNEQFF	TGTGCCTCCTGGTGGGGCAGGGGAAACAATGAGCAGTTCTTC
TRBJ2-3	TRBV5-1	NA	NA	CASSLDRESLSTDTQYF	TGCGCCAGCAGCTTGGACAGGGAATCCTTGAGCACAGATACGCAGTATTTT
TRBJ1-1	TRBV30	NA	NA	CAWSVLWEGTTEAFF	TGTGCCTGGAGTGTACTTTGGGAGGGTACAACTGAAGCTTTCTTT
TRBJ1-2	TRBV5-4	TRBD1	NA	CASSLTGTGGIGYTF	TGTGCCAGCAGCTTGACCGGGACAGGGGGAATCGGCTACACCTTC
TRBJ1-1	TRBV5-1	NA	NA	CASRAFPTINTEAFF	TGCGCCAGCAGAGCCTTTCCGACAATAAACACTGAAGCTTTCTTT
TRBJ2-2	TRBV7-8	NA	once	CASSSRAPGELFF	TGTGCCAGCAGCTCCAGGGCCCCCGGGGAGCTGTTTTTT
TRBJ2-1	TRBV7-6	NA	few	CASSPKSSYNEQFF	TGTGCCAGCAGCCCAAAGAGCTCCTACAATGAGCAGTTCTTC
TRBJ2-5	TRBV6-4	TRBD1	NA	CASSNFGQGVETQYF	TGTGCCAGCAGCAATTTCGGACAGGGGGTAGAGACCCAGTACTTC
TRBJ1-2	TRBV19	NA	NA	CASQRTANYGYTF	TGTGCCAGCCAAAGGACTGCTAACTATGGCTACACCTTC
TRBJ2-7	TRBV5-1	TRBD2	once	CASSKALAGGAYEQYF	TGCGCCAGCAGCAAGGCCCTAGCGGGAGGCGCCTACGAGCAGTACTTC
TRBJ2-7	TRBV6-5	TRBD2	NA	CASSLGEGKVEQYF	TGTGCCAGCAGCCTGGGGGAGGGGAAGGTCGAGCAGTACTTC
TRBJ2-2	TRBV4-3	NA	NA	CASSQDASTGNTGELFF	TGCGCCAGCAGCCAAGACGCATCTACGGGGAACACCGGGGAGCTGTTTTTT
TRBJ1-2	TRBV7-9	NA	NA	CASSFRDTDGYTF	TGTGCCAGCAGCTTCCGGGACACCGATGGCTACACCTTC
TRBJ1-2	TRBV4-1	NA	NA	CASSQDEGNYGYTF	TGCGCCAGCAGCCAAGATGAGGGTAACTATGGCTACACCTTC
TRBJ2-7	TRBV4-1	TRBD2	NA	CASSPIAGVPSYEQYF	TGCGCCAGCAGCCCTATAGCGGGCGTACCTTCCTACGAGCAGTACTTC
TRBJ2-7	TRBV5-1	TRBD1	NA	CASSLARTGQEQYF	TGCGCCAGCAGCTTGGCCCGGACAGGGCAGGAGCAGTACTTC